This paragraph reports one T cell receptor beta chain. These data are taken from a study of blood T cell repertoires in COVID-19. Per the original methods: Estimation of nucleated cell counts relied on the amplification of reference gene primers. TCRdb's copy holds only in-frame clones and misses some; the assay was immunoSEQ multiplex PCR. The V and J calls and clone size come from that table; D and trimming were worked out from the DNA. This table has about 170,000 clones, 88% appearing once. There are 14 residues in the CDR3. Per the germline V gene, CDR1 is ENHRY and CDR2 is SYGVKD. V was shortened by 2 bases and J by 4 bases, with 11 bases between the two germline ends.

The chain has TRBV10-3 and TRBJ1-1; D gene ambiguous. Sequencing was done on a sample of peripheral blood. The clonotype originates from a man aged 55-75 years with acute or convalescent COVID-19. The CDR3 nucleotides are TGTGCCATCAGTGAGAAGGGAGGTCTCACTGAAGCTTTCTTT. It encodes CAISEKGGLTEAFF.